Below are 17 T cell receptor beta chains sequenced from a single sample in a study of blood T cells in healthy people across ages. Combining a sample-barcoded 5' primer with a J-beta primer mix, a second PCR ran for 7 to 11 cycles. TCRdb reprocessed the 5' RACE reads via MiXCR and lists one record per CDR3 protein. Among roughly 680,000 distinct CDR3 sequences listed, around 49% were seen once. Sequencing was performed on blood. Receptors originate from a woman in her sixties or seventies in good health.

This rearrangement joins TRBV29-1 to TRBJ2-1, with 7 bases that match TRBD1. V dropped 5 bases and J dropped 1; count of bases not matched to a gene: 8. The CDR3 loop spans 15 amino acids. Germline loops: CDR1 SQVTM, CDR2 ANQGSEA. CDR3 residues: CSVKGASSSYNEQFF. The CDR3 DNA follows: TGCAGCGTTAAGGGGGCTAGCTCGTCCTACAATGAGCAGTTCTTC.

The V and J genes are TRBV20-1 and TRBJ2-7, with 7 bases fitting TRBD2. The germline CDR1 and CDR2 sequences are DFQATT and SNEGSKA (reference sequence). The CDR3 is made up of 13 amino acids. J lost 5 bases, V lost 3 bases, and 7 bases had no gene match. CDR3: CSARGGHYDEQYF. Written as DNA, the CDR3 is TGCAGTGCTAGGGGAGGGCACTACGACGAGCAGTACTTC.

This clonotype occurred a few times. V usage is TRBV11-2 and J usage is TRBJ2-1, with 7 bases matching TRBD2. Germline V gene lookup returns CDR1 SGHAT and CDR2 FQNNGV. There are 15 residues in the CDR3. Losses at the gene ends were 5 bases for V and 7 bases for J; bases not matched to a gene: 11. The CDR3 DNA is TGTGCCAGCAGCCCAGTGGGGGAGGGGAGGAATGAGCAGTTCTTC. Residues: CASSPVGEGRNEQFF.

This chain connects TRBV7-3 to TRBJ2-4; 10 nucleotides match TRBD2. TRBJ2-7 matches the DNA end more closely, so the J call is doubtful. Per germline, CDR1 SGHTA and CDR2 FQGTGA. This CDR3 spans 15 amino acids. CDR3 sequence reads: CASSLTSGPAYEQYF. In DNA, the CDR3 is TGTGCCAGCAGCTTGACTAGCGGGCCCGCCTACGAGCAGTACTTC.

The sample holds a few counts of this clonotype. The CDR3 DNA sequence: TGTGCCAGCAAAACAGGGGTTAGGATATACAATGAGCAGTTCTTC. Its protein product is CASKTGVRIYNEQFF. The chain employs TRBV6-2 or TRBV6-3 and TRBJ2-1; 7 bases align to TRBD1. Germline V gene lookup returns CDR1 MNHEY and CDR2 SVGEGT. There are 15 residues in the CDR3. J was trimmed by 4 bases and V by 7 bases; bases with no gene match: 10.

This clonotype was counted once. This chain joins TRBV20-1 and TRBJ2-7; 8 positions agree with TRBD2. J gave up 0 bases and V 2 bases, and 6 bases lay outside the gene matches. This CDR3 is built from 15 residues. CDR1 DFQATT and CDR2 SNEGSKA come from the germline V gene (reference sequence). CDR3 coding DNA: TGCAGTGCTAGATCGCTAGCGGGTTACTCCTACGAGCAGTACTTC. As protein: CSARSLAGYSYEQYF.

Comment on this clonotype: The germline gene is not matched at one end of the junction; a read error may be the cause. The CDR3 loop reads CASSLTGTNYNEQFF. In nucleotides, the CDR3 is TGTGCCAGCAGCCTAACCGGGACAAACTACAATGAGCAGTTCTTC. The chain employs TRBV7-3 and TRBJ2-1, with TRBD1 as a possible D gene (6 bases). The CDR3 is 15 residues long. The germline CDR1 and CDR2 sequences are SGHTA and FQGTGA.

This chain uses TRBV20-1 with TRBJ2-1; D is unclear. The CDR3 totals 14 residues. V was shortened by 0 bases and J by 8 bases, with 14 bases between the two germline ends. Germline V gene data show CDR1 as DFQATT and CDR2 as SNEGSKA (reference sequence). CDR3 coding DNA: TGCAGTGCTAGAGATCCGGTCTCAGGCCATGAGCAGTTCTTC. It is translated as CSARDPVSGHEQFF.

The chain employs TRBV28 and TRBJ1-5; the D is unclear. V lost 3 bases and J 1 base, leaving 10 bases between the germline ends. CDR3 length: 15 amino acids. The germline gives CDR1 MDHEN, CDR2 SYDVKM. CDR3 bases: TGTGCCAGCAGTTTCCCATGGGCCAGCAATCAGCCCCAGCATTTT. This gives the protein CASSFPWASNQPQHF.

The V gene is TRBV19, the J gene TRBJ2-7; the match to TRBD1 covers 10 bases. The tail of the sequence fits TRBJ2-4 better, so the J call may be wrong. CDR1 is LNHDA, CDR2 SQIVND, per germline (reference sequence). CDR3 length: 13 residues. The DNA for the CDR3 is TGTGCCAGTAGTCCGGGACAGGGGACCATTCAGTACTTC. It translates to CASSPGQGTIQYF.

This rearrangement joins TRBV7-9 to TRBJ2-4, with D perhaps matching TRBD1 (6 bases). Per germline, CDR1 SEHNR and CDR2 FQNEAQ (reference sequence). This CDR3 is built from 15 residues. Trimming took off 5 bases at V and 8 bases at J, with 19 bases between the two ends. The CDR3 bases are TGTGCCAGCAGCCCAATTACCGGGCCAGGGGACATTCAGTACTTC. It is translated as CASSPITGPGDIQYF.

The V gene is TRBV25-1, the J gene TRBJ2-1; 7 bases agree with TRBD2. Germline CDR1 MGHDK, CDR2 SYGVNS. The CDR3 extends over 18 amino acids. Unmatched junction bases numbered 18, after V lost 1 base and J lost 9 bases. For the CDR3, the DNA is TGTGCCAGCAGTGAATTTAAAGGGAGGGCCTTGGGGTTGGCTGAGCAGTTCTTC. Amino acids: CASSEFKGRALGLAEQFF. The full variable domain, rest sourced from reference TRBV25-1 and TRBJ2-1, is EADIYQTPRYLVIGTGKKITLECSQTMGHDKMYWYQQDPGMELHLIHYSYGVNSTEKGDLSSESTVSRIRTEHFPLTLESARPSHTSQYLCASSEFKGRALGLAEQFFGPGTRLTVL.

This chain links TRBV4-3 with TRBJ1-1; no firm D call. Germline lookup yields CDR1 LGHNA and CDR2 YSLEER. Trimming took 0 bases from V and 4 from J, leaving 12 bases between them. The CDR3 is made up of 15 amino acids. The CDR3 nucleotides are TGCGCCAGCAGCCAAGATCCGGGAATCCCCACTGAAGCTTTCTTT. Translated: CASSQDPGIPTEAFF.

The CDR3 nucleotides are TGTGCCAGCAGCCGTGCGGAAGGGGCCAACGTCCTGACTTTC. This encodes CASSRAEGANVLTF. The genes are TRBV7-3 and TRBJ2-6, with D hard to call. Per the germline V gene, CDR1 is SGHTA and CDR2 is FQGTGA. Trimming stripped 5 bases from V and 4 bases from J, with 9 bases between. CDR3 length: 14 amino acids.

This chain's CDR3 is CASVARGSVAGELFF. The CDR3 DNA is TGTGCCAGCGTTGCCAGAGGGTCGGTGGCCGGGGAGCTGTTTTTT. This chain connects TRBV28 to TRBJ2-2; possible D gene TRBD2, 5 bases. Germline CDR1 and CDR2: MDHEN and SYDVKM. This CDR3 is built from 15 residues. Deletions cut 8 bases from V and 6 bases from J, with 19 bases between.

The V and J genes are TRBV4-1 and TRBJ2-1, with 8 bases that match TRBD2. With V trimmed by 2 bases and J by 3 bases, 3 bases remained unmatched. This CDR3 comprises 15 residues. CDR1 and CDR2 (germline): MGHRA, YSYEKL. The CDR3 spells CASSQSGSFYNEQFF. The CDR3 nucleotides read TGCGCCAGCAGCCAAAGCGGGAGCTTCTACAATGAGCAGTTCTTC.

The rearrangement joins TRBV15 to TRBJ2-2; D possibly uses TRBD1 or TRBD2 (5 bases each). Germline lookup yields CDR1 LNHNV and CDR2 YYDKDF (reference sequence). The CDR3 has 16 residues. With 3 bases removed from V and 5 bases from J, the gap between germline ends came to 16 bases. The chain's CDR3 is CATSRDPGTVTGELFF. The CDR3, as DNA: TGTGCCACCAGCAGGGACCCCGGGACGGTAACCGGGGAGCTGTTTTTT.